This entry lists 29 T cell receptor beta chains sequenced from one sample in a study of T cell responses to AZD1222 COVID-19 vaccine. Profiled with immunoSEQ multiplex PCR; TCRdb holds only in-frame clones, not every one. The sample has 50,000 to 65,000 clones, roughly 87% seen once. Sample: peripheral blood, taken 28 days after the second AZD1222 dose. These receptors were taken from an adult who received the AZD1222 COVID-19 vaccine.

The chain recombines TRBV6-5 with TRBJ2-5; perhaps TRBD2 as D (6 bases). The CDR3 totals 15 residues. Germline assignment: CDR1 MNHEY and CDR2 SVGAGI. V gave up 0 bases and J gave up 4 bases, with 12 bases separating them. The CDR3 is CASSYSGGTAETQYF. The CDR3, as DNA: TGTGCCAGCAGTTACTCAGGCGGGACCGCAGAGACCCAGTACTTC.

The chain employs TRBV3-1 (or the pseudogene TRBV3-2) and TRBJ2-5, with 7 nucleotides matching TRBD2. In germline, CDR1 is LGHDT, CDR2 YNNKEL (reference sequence). J gave up 5 bases and V 1 base, and 4 bases lay outside the gene matches. The CDR3 sequence is 14 residues long. CDR3 residues: CASSQAAGRETQYF. For the CDR3, the DNA is TGTGCCAGCAGCCAAGCAGCGGGGCGGGAGACCCAGTACTTC.

The chain employs TRBV30 and TRBJ2-7; maybe TRBD2 (6 bases). The germline V gene has CDR1 GTSNPN and CDR2 SVGIG (reference sequence). The CDR3 runs 14 residues. V lost 3 bases and J lost 1, with 13 bases in between. The CDR3, as DNA: TGTGCCTGGAGCGAGACTAGTCGGTCCTACGAGCAGTACTTC. It codes for CAWSETSRSYEQYF.

This clone was picked up a small number of times. The chain carries TRBV29-1 and TRBJ2-5; 9 bases align to TRBD1. Trimming took 7 bases from V and 5 from J; bases not matched to a gene: 8. CDR1 SQVTM and CDR2 ANQGSEA come from the germline V gene. This CDR3 is built from 13 residues. The CDR3 protein is CSGGDRAGETQYF. In DNA form, the CDR3 reads TGCAGCGGGGGGGACAGGGCAGGGGAGACCCAGTACTTC.

The rearrangement links TRBV12-3 or TRBV12-4 to TRBJ2-7; possible D gene TRBD2, 5 bases. V lost 7 bases, J lost 1 base, and 8 bases lay in between. This CDR3 spans 12 amino acids. Here the CDR3 DNA reads TGTGCCAGCAAGACGGGATCCTACGAGCAGTACTTC. It specifies CASKTGSYEQYF.

This chain connects TRBV28 to TRBJ2-2; D might be TRBD1 (6 bases). V lost 3 bases and J 4 bases, leaving 12 bases between the germline ends. This CDR3 spans 15 amino acids. Per the germline V gene, CDR1 is MDHEN and CDR2 is SYDVKM. CDR3 DNA sequence: TGTGCCAGCAGTTTTATGGGCAGGGGCACCGGGGAGCTGTTTTTT. Its protein is CASSFMGRGTGELFF.

The chain has TRBV3-1 (or the pseudogene TRBV3-2) and TRBJ2-7; 8 positions match TRBD2. Per the germline V gene, CDR1 is LGHDT and CDR2 is YNNKEL (reference sequence). The trim removed 4 bases at V and 7 bases at J, leaving 18 bases unmatched. The CDR3 runs 17 residues. As DNA, the CDR3 is TGTGCCAGCAGCCTCCCCCTAGCCGGGACTAGAATACCGGAGCAGTACTTC. It yields the protein CASSLPLAGTRIPEQYF.

The chain joins TRBV7-3 to TRBJ2-3; 7 bases map to TRBD2. Per germline, CDR1 SGHTA and CDR2 FQGTGA. V shed 6 bases, J shed 2 bases, and the junction held 8 bases outside the gene matches. The CDR3 sequence is 15 residues long. CDR3 DNA: TGTGCCAGCAGTCCCGGACTAGGATCCACAGATACGCAGTATTTT. It codes for CASSPGLGSTDTQYF.

This chain joins TRBV2 and TRBJ2-2, with D perhaps given as TRBD1 or TRBD2 (5 bases each). Germline V CDR1 and CDR2: SNHLY, FYNNEI. Trimming removed 6 bases at V and 8 bases at J, with 19 bases between. The length of the CDR3 is 15 residues. The CDR3 sequence: CASSVLAPGSGELFF. CDR3 nucleotide sequence: TGTGCCAGCAGCGTTCTAGCCCCAGGGAGTGGGGAGCTGTTTTTT.

The rearrangement joins TRBV6-6 to TRBJ2-2; 10 bases match TRBD1. The V and J ends lost 5 bases and 0 bases, in that order; junction bases with no gene match: 9. This CDR3 is 18 amino acids long. CDR1 and CDR2 from the germline V gene are MNHNY and SVGAGI (reference sequence). The CDR3: CASSRRTGGFANTGELFF. The CDR3 nucleotides are TGTGCCAGCAGTCGGAGGACAGGGGGTTTTGCGAACACCGGGGAGCTGTTTTTT.

The V and J genes are TRBV29-1 and TRBJ2-7, with D perhaps matching TRBD2 (6 bases). Trimming cost V 7 bases and J 6 bases, with 13 bases left between them. CDR3 length: 11 amino acids. Germline CDR1 and CDR2: SQVTM and ANQGSEA. The CDR3 sequence is CSAGDGGEQYF. The CDR3 nucleotides are TGCAGCGCTGGGGACGGGGGCGAGCAGTACTTC.

This clone came up a few times. This chain joins TRBV2 and TRBJ1-1; D gene ambiguous. Germline CDR1 is SNHLY and CDR2 is FYNNEI. The germline V and J ends were trimmed by 5 bases and 4 bases, with 11 bases remaining between them. CDR3 length equals 13 residues. The CDR3 here is CASSLLQGTEAFF. CDR3 coding DNA: TGTGCCAGCAGTCTTCTCCAAGGCACTGAAGCTTTCTTT.

The CDR3: CASRMGLASYEQYF. CDR3 coding DNA: TGTGCCAGCAGGATGGGACTCGCCTCCTACGAGCAGTACTTC. The genes are TRBV7-2 and TRBJ2-7, with D maybe TRBD2 (6 bases). The CDR3 covers 14 residues. V lost 6 bases and J lost 0, with 12 bases in between. Germline lookup yields CDR1 SGHTA and CDR2 FQGNSA.

This clone has just one count. The chain joins TRBV19 to TRBJ2-2; TRBD1 agrees at 7 bases. Germline CDR1 and CDR2: LNHDA and SQIVND (reference sequence). This CDR3 contains 16 residues. The ends lost 3 bases at V and 0 bases at J; junction bases unmatched: 4. CDR3 nucleotide sequence: TGTGCCAGTAGTATGACGGGACAGTCGAACACCGGGGAGCTGTTTTTT. It translates to CASSMTGQSNTGELFF.

J is TRBJ2-7 and V is TRBV5-1, with 8 bases aligning to TRBD1. CDR1 is SGHRS, CDR2 YFSETQ, per germline. The J segment lost 4 bases and the V segment lost 0 bases, leaving 3 bases of the junction unmatched. The CDR3 has 14 amino acids. CDR3 nucleotide sequence: TGCGCCAGCAGCTTGGGACAGGGGAAGTACGAGCAGTACTTC. It specifies CASSLGQGKYEQYF. Combining the CDR3 with reference TRBV5-1 and TRBJ2-7 gives the whole variable domain KAGVTQTPRYLIKTRGQQVTLSCSPISGHRSVSWYQQTPGQGLQFLFEYFSETQRNKGNFPGRFSGRQFSNSRSEMNVSTLELGDSALYLCASSLGQGKYEQYFGPGTRLTVT.

The chain carries TRBV10-3 and TRBJ1-1, with D maybe TRBD1 (5 bases). The V end was cut by 6 bases, the J end by 2 bases, with 16 bases between. Germline values: CDR1 ENHRY, CDR2 SYGVKD. The CDR3 consists of 15 residues. DNA of the CDR3: TGTGCCATCAGCCCTCTTCGGGACGGCAACACTGAAGCTTTCTTT. Translating gives CAISPLRDGNTEAFF.

This chain uses TRBV5-4 with TRBJ2-1; 13 nucleotides agree with TRBD2. The CDR3 has 17 residues. After removal of 0 bases from V and 5 bases from J, the junction contained 5 bases not matched to a gene. The germline V gene encodes CDR1 SGHNT and CDR2 YYREEE (reference sequence). The chain's CDR3 is CASSLGGLAGKNNEQFF. Here the CDR3 DNA reads TGTGCCAGCAGCTTGGGGGGACTAGCGGGAAAAAACAATGAGCAGTTCTTC.

V is TRBV5-8 and J is TRBJ2-1; 9 bases are a match to TRBD2. The CDR3 covers 13 residues. J gave up 7 bases and V 6 bases, and 5 bases lay outside the gene matches. CDR1 and CDR2 from the germline V gene are SGHTS and YDEGEE. CDR3 bases: TGTGCCAGCAACCCAGCGGGAGGTAATGAGCAGTTCTTC. It encodes CASNPAGGNEQFF.

The sample holds one count of this clone. The genes are TRBV19 and TRBJ2-1, with D possibly matching TRBD2 (7 bases). This CDR3 spans 16 amino acids. Germline V gene sequence: CDR1 LNHDA, CDR2 SQIVND (reference sequence). Trimming took 1 base from V and 7 from J, leaving 17 bases between them. The CDR3 region is CASSIGGLAARNEQFF. The CDR3 coding sequence is TGTGCCAGTAGTATAGGGGGGCTAGCGGCTCGGAATGAGCAGTTCTTC.

This chain uses TRBV10-3 with TRBJ1-1, with TRBD1 matching 9 bases. Germline assignment: CDR1 ENHRY and CDR2 SYGVKD. Unmatched junction bases numbered 8, after V lost 6 bases and J lost 3 bases. The CDR3 extends over 15 amino acids. The CDR3 DNA reads TGTGCCATCAGCGCGGACAGGGGCGGGTACACTGAAGCTTTCTTT. This gives the protein CAISADRGGYTEAFF.

The chain links TRBV18 to TRBJ1-2, with no clear D. The germline V gene encodes CDR1 KGHSH and CDR2 LQKENI. The V gene lost 2 bases and the J gene lost 4 bases, with 8 bases spanning the gap. The CDR3 covers 13 residues. CDR3 coding DNA: TGTGCCAGCTCACCAGAGCCATTCTATGGCTACACCTTC. This codes for CASSPEPFYGYTF.

The chain carries TRBV5-4 and TRBJ1-2, with D maybe TRBD1 (6 bases). Germline CDR1 SGHNT, CDR2 YYREEE (reference sequence). The CDR3 runs 15 residues. The V end lost 2 bases, the J end lost 5 bases, and 16 bases lay between the germline ends. CDR3 DNA sequence: TGTGCCAGCAGCTTTGTTAGCAGGGGCGGGTATGGCTACACCTTC. It is translated as CASSFVSRGGYGYTF.

The CDR3 loop is CASSAPIIGVGANVLTF. CDR3 nucleotide sequence: TGTGCCAGCAGTGCTCCAATAATTGGGGTTGGGGCCAACGTCCTGACTTTC. The chain has TRBV28 and TRBJ2-6; D is uncertain. Germline CDR1 and CDR2: MDHEN and SYDVKM. With 5 bases removed from V and 3 bases from J, the gap between germline ends came to 17 bases. The CDR3 consists of 17 residues.

The chain is built from TRBV11-2 and TRBJ2-7; D is undetermined. The CDR3 runs 15 residues. V was pared by 1 base and J by 3 bases, with 13 bases between. The germline V gene encodes CDR1 SGHAT and CDR2 FQNNGV. The CDR3 is CASSLASSPHYEQYF. The CDR3 nucleotides are TGTGCCAGCAGCTTAGCTAGTTCTCCTCACTACGAGCAGTACTTC. The full variable domain, its missing parts supplied by reference TRBV11-2 and TRBJ2-7, is EAGVAQSPRYKIIEKRQSVAFWCNPISGHATLYWYQQILGQGPKLLIQFQNNGVVDDSQLPKDRFSAERLKGVDSTLKIQPAKLEDSAVYLCASSLASSPHYEQYFGPGTRLTVT.

This clone was seen more than once but under ten times. The chain recombines TRBV10-2 with TRBJ1-1; D remains unclear. Trimming left V 0 bases short and J 3 bases short, with 5 bases between. CDR1 and CDR2 from the germline V gene are WSHSY and SAAADI. CDR3 size: 13 residues. CDR3 residues: CASSESTYTEAFF. CDR3 nucleotide sequence: TGCGCCAGCAGTGAGTCAACGTACACTGAAGCTTTCTTT.

This clone came up a few times. The chain joins TRBV5-1 to TRBJ2-5; 11 positions match TRBD2. Germline V gene sequence: CDR1 SGHRS, CDR2 YFSETQ. CDR3 length: 17 amino acids. V shed 0 bases and J 2 bases; nucleotides not matched to a gene: 6. CDR3 region: CASSLGLAGKGQETQYF. The DNA for the CDR3 is TGCGCCAGCAGCTTGGGACTAGCGGGAAAGGGGCAAGAGACCCAGTACTTC.

The rearrangement links TRBV13 to TRBJ2-4; 12 positions agree with TRBD1. After removal of 2 bases from V and 0 bases from J, the junction contained 5 bases not matched to a gene. The germline V gene has CDR1 PRHDT and CDR2 FYEKMQ (reference sequence). The CDR3 has 18 amino acids. The CDR3 DNA sequence: TGTGCCAGCAGCTTATTCGGGACAGGGGGCGCAGCCAAAAACATTCAGTACTTC. Amino acids: CASSLFGTGGAAKNIQYF.

This chain connects TRBV11-2 to TRBJ1-5; D unclear. This CDR3 has 13 amino acids. CDR1 and CDR2 (germline): SGHAT, FQNNGV. The V gene lost 0 bases and the J gene lost 4 bases, with 4 bases spanning the gap. The CDR3 DNA reads as TGTGCCAGCAGCTTAGAGCGAAATCAGCCCCAGCATTTT. Amino acid sequence: CASSLERNQPQHF.

The chain is built from TRBV19 and TRBJ2-2, with D possibly TRBD1 on 6 matching bases. The CDR3 is 16 residues long. Trimming cost V 1 base and J 2 bases, with 11 bases left between them. Looked up from germline, CDR1 is LNHDA and CDR2 is SQIVND (reference sequence). The chain's CDR3 is CASSIVRGSNTGELFF. The CDR3, as DNA: TGTGCCAGTAGTATAGTCAGGGGCAGTAACACCGGGGAGCTGTTTTTT.